This T cell receptor (beta chain) was sequenced for a study of early T cells in non-severe SARS-CoV-2 infection. Study-wide context: It was bulk RNA from unsorted whole blood that was sequenced, and the chains were unpaired.

There are many counts of this clonotype. Its matching antigen is unknown. Findings and caveats of the study: The study's VDJdb matching favored anti-spike CD8 responses and missed private and CD4 specificities.

The V segment lost 5 bases and the J segment 7 bases; nucleotides outside the gene matches: 6. The CDR3 has 14 amino acids. CDR1 and CDR2 from the germline V gene are DFQATT and SNEGSKA (reference sequence). Unique molecular identifiers were affixed to single, distinct cDNA molecules. TCRdb re-called the 5' RACE reads through MiXCR, storing one row per CDR3 protein. The sample has tens of thousands of distinct CDR3 sequences, about 3.7% seen once. This sequence originates from an adult who was a healthcare worker with PCR-confirmed SARS-CoV-2 infection or an uninfected control (not recorded which). Sequenced sample: whole blood. The chain employs TRBV20-1 and TRBJ2-1, with 12 bases matching TRBD2. The CDR3: CSAYTGTSGNEQFF. CDR3 nucleotide sequence: TGCAGTGCTTATACCGGGACTAGCGGGAATGAGCAGTTCTTC.